A single sample is the source of the 17 T cell receptor beta chains below, sequenced in a study of sequential checkpoint blockade in melanoma. Treatment described: randomized to nivolumab then ipilimumab (arm A) or the reverse (arm B). TCRdb keeps only in-frame clones here, not all; method: immunoSEQ multiplex PCR. The top ten clones hold 30% to 35% of a sample with 3,800 or so clones, 30% to 35% of them seen once. The sequencing here drew on tumor tissue (inferred from file names), taken from a patient given nivolumab and ipilimumab in sequence. Source of these receptors: a human donor with melanoma.

This chain joins TRBV23-1 and TRBJ2-3, with 8 bases fitting TRBD2. TRBV23-1 counts as an open reading frame of uncertain function. V lost 6 bases and J lost 6; bases outside the gene matches: 11. The length of the CDR3 is 15 residues. The CDR3 here is CASSQDPGRGDTQYF. CDR3 nucleotide sequence: TGCGCCAGCAGCCAAGACCCCGGGAGGGGGGATACGCAGTATTTT.

The rearrangement uses TRBV19 and TRBJ1-2, with D hard to call. The V and J ends lost 5 bases and 0 bases respectively, with 7 bases between them. The CDR3 is 13 amino acids. The germline V gene has CDR1 LNHDA and CDR2 SQIVND (reference sequence). CDR3 loop: CASSLSANYGYTF. The CDR3 region has the DNA TGTGCCAGTAGTTTGTCAGCTAACTATGGCTACACCTTC.

The rearrangement links TRBV9 to TRBJ2-3; D not resolved. V was pared by 0 bases and J by 6 bases, with 8 bases between. The CDR3 sequence is 13 residues long. Germline CDR1 SGDLS, CDR2 YYNGEE. CDR3 region: CASSVAGVDTQYF. The CDR3 bases are TGTGCCAGCAGCGTAGCTGGGGTGGATACGCAGTATTTT.

This clone was recorded a few times. The V gene is TRBV6-7, the J gene TRBJ1-4, with D unclear. TRBV6-7 is placed among ORFs of uncertain function. This CDR3 has 15 residues. Trimming took off 0 bases at V and 0 bases at J, with 5 bases between the two ends. The CDR3 nucleotides are TGTGCCAGCAGTTACTCAGGGACAACTAATGAAAAACTGTTTTTT. Its translation is CASSYSGTTNEKLFF.

The V and J genes are TRBV10-2 and TRBJ2-1; 14 nucleotides align to TRBD2. CDR1 WSHSY and CDR2 SAAADI come from the germline V gene. With V trimmed by 4 bases and J by 3 bases, 2 bases remained unmatched. The CDR3 extends over 16 amino acids. CDR3 sequence (DNA): TGCGCCAGCAGTGCGGGACTAGCGGGAGTCTACAATGAGCAGTTCTTC. Protein sequence: CASSAGLAGVYNEQFF.

This clone was seen only a few times. The chain recombines TRBV30 with TRBJ2-3; TRBD1 might be the D (6 bases). The germline V gene has CDR1 GTSNPN and CDR2 SVGIG (reference sequence). This CDR3 contains 15 residues. Between the trimmed V and J ends, which lost 2 bases and 4 bases, there was a span of 16 bases. CDR3: CAWSPAWGLSDTQYF. DNA of the CDR3: TGTGCCTGGAGTCCCGCTTGGGGGCTGTCAGATACGCAGTATTTT.

The CDR3 coding sequence is TGTGCCAGCAGTTTAGAAGTCTGGACCCCGGGGGCCATATATTTT. It encodes CASSLEVWTPGAIYF. The V gene is TRBV28, the J gene TRBJ1-3, with D possibly TRBD1 on 5 matching bases. Trimming pared 2 bases from V and 11 bases from J, leaving 19 bases between. From germline, CDR1 is MDHEN and CDR2 SYDVKM. The CDR3 length is 15 residues.

The chain links TRBV18 to TRBJ2-2; 7 bases map to TRBD1. Germline CDR1 and CDR2: KGHSH and LQKENI. This CDR3 spans 19 amino acids. Germline trimming cut 0 bases from V and 2 bases from J; bases unmatched to any gene: 12. CDR3 region: CASSPPSATGATNTGELFF. CDR3 nucleotide sequence: TGTGCCAGCTCACCACCTTCCGCAACAGGGGCGACTAACACCGGGGAGCTGTTTTTT.

This clone was seen only a few times. This chain uses TRBV6-8 with TRBJ1-1; D remains unclear. This CDR3 region has 15 residues. The V gene lost 5 bases and the J gene lost 6 bases, with 19 bases spanning the gap. Germline V CDR1 and CDR2: MNHGY, SAAAGT. CDR3 sequence: CASSPERPLGAEAFF. Written as DNA, the CDR3 is TGTGCCAGCAGTCCGGAGAGACCTCTGGGCGCTGAAGCTTTCTTT.

With regard to this clone: One junction end disagrees with the germline gene, perhaps due to a read error. CDR3 sequence reads: CASSDSRGGRDEKLFF. CDR3 nucleotides: TGTGCCAGCAGTGACTCGAGGGGTGGGAGGGACGAAAAACTGTTTTTT. The gene calls are TRBV6-8 and TRBJ1-4, with TRBD1 as a possible D gene (5 bases). Germline V gene lookup returns CDR1 MNHGY and CDR2 SAAAGT. This CDR3 contains 16 residues.

This clone has more than one count but fewer than ten. The chain recombines TRBV19 with TRBJ1-1; D is possibly TRBD1 (5 bases). Per germline, CDR1 LNHDA and CDR2 SQIVND (reference sequence). The CDR3 sequence is 13 residues long. V was pared by 7 bases and J by 0 bases, with 9 bases between. The CDR3 sequence: CASNGAMNTEAFF. In nucleotides, the CDR3 is TGTGCCAGTAATGGGGCGATGAACACTGAAGCTTTCTTT.

This clone is medium-sized (0.01 to 0.1%). The chain combines TRBV28 with TRBJ2-7; either TRBD1 or TRBD2 may fit D (5 bases each). Trimming shortened V by 7 bases and J by 3 bases, and 13 bases separated the two germline ends. The CDR3 length is 13 residues. Per germline, CDR1 MDHEN and CDR2 SYDVKM. The CDR3 region is CASTLRGHYEQYF. In nucleotides, the CDR3 is TGTGCCAGCACCCTTCGGGGCCACTACGAGCAGTACTTC.

This clone is classed as medium-sized. The gene calls are TRBV6-8 and TRBJ1-5; D call uncertain. V was pared by 5 bases and J by 1 base, with 9 bases between. This CDR3 is 14 amino acids long. The V gene's germline CDR1 is MNHGY and CDR2 SAAAGT. The CDR3 region has the DNA TGTGCCAGCAGTGGAGGACTGAGCAATCAGCCCCAGCATTTT. Amino acids: CASSGGLSNQPQHF.

This clone was seen only a few times. V usage is TRBV19 and J usage is TRBJ1-6, with a possible D match to TRBD1 (6 bases). Trimming shortened V by 7 bases and J by 6 bases, and 10 bases separated the two germline ends. CDR1 is LNHDA and CDR2 is SQIVND in the germline V gene (reference sequence). This CDR3 region has 13 residues. CDR3 sequence (DNA): TGTGCCAGTAAGGGGGGCGGTAATTCACCCCTCCACTTT. It translates to CASKGGGNSPLHF.

This clone has just a few counts. The chain carries TRBV9 and TRBJ2-1; D may correspond to TRBD1 or TRBD2 (5 bases each). CDR3 size: 13 residues. V dropped 7 bases and J dropped 3 bases, with 11 bases sitting between them. CDR1 is SGDLS and CDR2 is YYNGEE in the germline V gene. CDR3 residues: CASGTDDYNEQFF. The DNA of the CDR3 is TGTGCCAGCGGGACGGACGACTACAATGAGCAGTTCTTC.

This clone was recorded a few times. The chain has TRBV5-1 and TRBJ1-1; D is ambiguous. CDR1 is SGHRS and CDR2 is YFSETQ in the germline V gene. V gave up 3 bases and J gave up 3 bases, with 18 bases separating them. CDR3 length: 16 amino acids. The CDR3 coding sequence is TGCGCCAGCAGCTCCCAAGGACTTTCAACCGACACTGAAGCTTTCTTT. Amino acids: CASSSQGLSTDTEAFF.

This clone was detected only a few times. This chain connects TRBV11-3 to TRBJ2-3, with D maybe TRBD2 (6 bases). The CDR3 is 16 amino acids. Trimming removed 3 bases from V and 3 bases from J, with 16 bases in between. Germline CDR1 SGHNT, CDR2 YENEEA. The CDR3 spells CASSLPTSRVTDTQYF. The CDR3 bases are TGTGCCAGCAGCTTGCCTACTAGCAGAGTTACAGATACGCAGTATTTT. The full variable domain, with the rest looked up from reference TRBV11-3 and TRBJ2-3, is EAGVVQSPRYKIIEKKQPVAFWCNPISGHNTLYWYLQNLGQGPELLIRYENEEAVDDSQLPKDRFSAERLKGVDSTLKIQPAELGDSAVYLCASSLPTSRVTDTQYFGPGTRLTVL.